This T cell receptor (beta chain) was identified during a study of PD-1 blockade in classical Hodgkin lymphoma. Background on the study: Patients in the cohort were put on intravenous nivolumab, 3 mg/kg every 2 weeks.

Comments on this clone: The antigen is not known.

The germline V gene encodes CDR1 SGHNT and CDR2 YYREEE (reference sequence). With 0 bases removed from V and 5 bases from J, the gap between germline ends came to 11 bases. This CDR3 region has 15 residues. All patients relapsed after autologous stem cell transplantation, and brentuximab vedotin exposure varied. Study-wide results and caveats: Those achieving complete response showed baseline diversity like newly diagnosed patients. Relapsed/refractory patients reportedly had the lowest baseline TCR diversity, below newly diagnosed patients, who were below healthy donors. CD4+ TCR diversity, unlike CD8+, rose significantly by C4D1.

Sequenced by immunoSEQ multiplex PCR; TCRdb stores in-frame clones only, minus some. Of about 40,000 clones in the sample, more than 70% were seen once. The V call is TRBV5-4, the J call TRBJ2-2, with D perhaps TRBD1 (5 bases). Here the sequenced sample was peripheral blood mononuclear cells (PBMCs), taken at baseline. The TCR was taken from a human donor with classical Hodgkin lymphoma. The CDR3: CASSLVGVGTGELFF. The CDR3 DNA is TGTGCCAGCAGCTTGGTAGGGGTTGGGACCGGGGAGCTGTTTTTT.